These 15 T cell receptor beta chains were sequenced from one sample in a study of blood T cell repertoires in COVID-19. Some clones are missing from TCRdb's copy, which holds only in-frame ones; the method was immunoSEQ multiplex PCR. The repertoire holds around 130,000 clones, with about four fifths as singletons. Sequenced: PBMCs or T cells enriched from blood (not recorded which). These receptors originate from a young man who had recovered from COVID-19.

V gene TRBV6-1 combines with J gene TRBJ1-6, with a possible D match to TRBD1 (5 bases). The V gene lost 0 bases and the J gene lost 7 bases, with 19 bases spanning the gap. The CDR3 spans 18 residues. Germline V gives CDR1 MNHNS, CDR2 SASEGT. The CDR3 loop reads CASSEAMGSGLMNSPLHF. The CDR3 DNA reads TGTGCCAGCAGTGAAGCGATGGGATCAGGGTTAATGAATTCACCCCTCCACTTT.

V and J are TRBV24-1 and TRBJ2-1, with 7 bases aligning to TRBD2. Germline trimming cut 5 bases from V and 5 bases from J; bases unmatched to any gene: 5. This CDR3 region has 14 residues. Germline values: CDR1 KGHDR, CDR2 SFDVKD. The CDR3 sequence is CATSGAGDHNEQFF. In DNA, the CDR3 is TGTGCCACCAGTGGGGCGGGGGATCACAATGAGCAGTTCTTC.

This chain links TRBV29-1 with TRBJ2-2; TRBD1 matches at 9 bases. This CDR3 region has 15 residues. Germline V gene lookup returns CDR1 SQVTM and CDR2 ANQGSEA. The J segment lost 4 bases and the V segment lost 3 bases, leaving 6 bases of the junction unmatched. In DNA, the CDR3 is TGCAGCGTTGACCTAAGGACAGGGGTCACCGGGGAGCTGTTTTTT. It translates to CSVDLRTGVTGELFF.

This chain uses TRBV19 with TRBJ2-4, with D unresolved. Trimming cost V 2 bases and J 0 bases, with 17 bases left between them. CDR3 length: 18 residues. The germline V gene encodes CDR1 LNHDA and CDR2 SQIVND (reference sequence). Written as DNA, the CDR3 is TGTGCCAGTAGTATATCCCCTCTTCAGTACCTAGCCAAAAACATTCAGTACTTC. Its protein is CASSISPLQYLAKNIQYF.

The chain is built from TRBV5-4 and TRBJ1-3; 8 bases line up with TRBD1. CDR1 SGHNT and CDR2 YYREEE come from the germline V gene (reference sequence). This CDR3 comprises 15 residues. Trimming took 0 bases from V and 3 from J; bases not matched to a gene: 2. CDR3 in DNA: TGTGCCAGCAGCTTGGGGACAGGGCTTGGAAACACCATATATTTT. This sequence encodes CASSLGTGLGNTIYF.

The CDR3 here is CASSKGLAGLGETQYF. In DNA form, the CDR3 reads TGTGCCAGCAGCAAAGGACTAGCGGGGCTCGGGGAGACCCAGTACTTC. The chain has TRBV9 and TRBJ2-5, with TRBD2 matching over 12 bases. Germline-derived CDR1 and CDR2 are SGDLS and YYNGEE. The CDR3 runs to 16 residues. V was pared by 4 bases and J by 5 bases, with 9 bases of the junction left unmatched.

The chain employs TRBV6-5 and TRBJ1-5; 10 nucleotides line up with TRBD1. The germline V gene encodes CDR1 MNHEY and CDR2 SVGAGI. This CDR3 spans 12 amino acids. Unmatched junction bases numbered 0, after V lost 8 bases and J lost 5 bases. CDR3 nucleotide sequence: TGTGCCAGCGGACAGGGGGATCAGCCCCAGCATTTT. Translated: CASGQGDQPQHF.

The CDR3, as DNA: TGTGCCAGCAACTCGCGTTCGAGCGGGAGTCCAGACAATGAGCAGTTCTTC. Translated: CASNSRSSGSPDNEQFF. The V call is TRBV3-1 (or the pseudogene TRBV3-2), the J call TRBJ2-1; 8 bases are shared with TRBD2. The CDR3 is 17 residues long. Germline loops: CDR1 LGHDT, CDR2 YNNKEL (reference sequence). V dropped 7 bases and J dropped 5; count of bases not matched to a gene: 16.

The J gene is TRBJ1-2, the V gene TRBV27, with D maybe TRBD1 (5 bases). Germline CDR1 and CDR2: MNHEY and SMNVEV (reference sequence). Trimming left V 0 bases short and J 5 bases short, with 10 bases between. The CDR3 totals 14 residues. CDR3 sequence: CASSLSRGEYGYTF. In nucleotides, the CDR3 is TGTGCCAGCAGTTTATCCCGGGGGGAGTATGGCTACACCTTC.

The rearrangement links TRBV16 to TRBJ1-2; D might be TRBD1 (6 bases). The V end lost 8 bases, the J end lost 8 bases, and 24 bases lay between the germline ends. CDR1 KGHSY and CDR2 FQNENV come from the germline V gene. The CDR3 runs to 15 residues. The DNA for the CDR3 is TGTGCCAGCTCTATAGGGGACAACGAATCGGGCGGCTACACCTTC. It yields the protein CASSIGDNESGGYTF.

The chain has TRBV30 and TRBJ2-5, with 11 bases that match TRBD2. V was pared by 1 base and J by 14 bases, with 9 bases of the junction left unmatched. The V gene's germline CDR1 is GTSNPN and CDR2 SVGIG (reference sequence). This CDR3 has 13 residues. CDR3 in amino acids: CAWSGRLAGGIYF. DNA of the CDR3: TGTGCCTGGAGTGGCCGCCTAGCGGGAGGTATCTACTTC. Looking up the rest from reference TRBV30 and TRBJ2-5 gives the full variable domain: SQTIHQWPATLVQPVGSPLSLECTVEGTSNPNLYWYRQAAGRGLQLLFYSVGIGQISSEVPQNLSASRPQDRQFILSSKKLLLSDSGFYLCAWSGRLAGGIYFGPGTRLLVL.

V is TRBV6-1 and J is TRBJ2-7; 9 bases are shared with TRBD1. CDR1 MNHNS and CDR2 SASEGT come from the germline V gene. The CDR3 runs to 15 residues. DNA for the CDR3: TGTGCCAGCAGTGAATTGGGACAGGGATCCTCCGAGCAGTACGTC. It specifies CASSELGQGSSEQYV.

CDR3 protein: CAARRGDQPQHF. The CDR3 coding sequence is TGTGCCGCCCGCCGGGGGGATCAGCCCCAGCATTTT. The chain joins TRBV19 to TRBJ1-5, with D perhaps matching TRBD1 (5 bases). CDR1 is LNHDA and CDR2 is SQIVND in the germline V gene (reference sequence). The CDR3 totals 12 residues. V was cut by 11 bases and J by 5 bases, with 13 bases left in between.

The chain links TRBV10-3 to TRBJ2-2; 11 bases are a match to TRBD1. The CDR3 contains 17 residues. The V gene's germline CDR1 is ENHRY and CDR2 SYGVKD. V lost 7 bases to trimming and J lost 1 base; unmatched junction nucleotides: 8. CDR3 loop: CAIKKGQGGENTGELFF. The CDR3 nucleotides are TGTGCCATCAAGAAGGGACAGGGGGGTGAGAACACCGGGGAGCTGTTTTTT.

This chain links TRBV7-9 with TRBJ2-4; TRBD2 matches 8 bases. The trim removed 3 bases at V and 0 bases at J, leaving 10 bases unmatched. This CDR3 is built from 18 residues. Germline V gene data show CDR1 as SEHNR and CDR2 as FQNEAQ (reference sequence). For the CDR3, the DNA is TGTGCCAGCAGCTTTGAGGCGGGGGGCACCCAAGCCAAAAACATTCAGTACTTC. Protein: CASSFEAGGTQAKNIQYF.